One and the same sample provided the 15 T cell receptor beta chains below, sequenced in a study of post-analysis software for immune sequencing data. These receptors have no known antigen. Included in the TCR beta cDNA libraries were unique molecular identifiers. TCRdb passed the PCR reads through MiXCR, listing each CDR3 protein once. The sample records approximately 690,000 distinct CDR3 sequences, 59% being singletons. Study results and caveats: Patients used about five TRBV segments, including TRBV5-6, TRBV5-1 and TRBV20-1, more often than controls.

Sequenced input: blood. The receptors were sampled from a girl aged 2-10 years with multiple sclerosis.

The rearrangement uses TRBV7-9 and TRBJ2-1; weak D call: TRBD2 (6 bases). Deletions cut 5 bases from V and 8 bases from J, with 13 bases between. The germline V gene has CDR1 SEHNR and CDR2 FQNEAQ (reference sequence). CDR3 length: 13 amino acids. The CDR3 DNA follows: TGTGCCAGCAGCCCCGGGGGACGCTATGAGCAGTTCTTC. Its translation is CASSPGGRYEQFF. The full variable domain, completed using reference TRBV7-9 and TRBJ2-1, is DTGVSQNPRHKITKRGQNVTFRCDPISEHNRLYWYRQTLGQGPEFLTYFQNEAQLEKSRLLSDRFSAERPKGSFSTLEIQRTEQGDSAMYLCASSPGGRYEQFFGPGTRLTVL.

The chain has TRBV10-3 and TRBJ2-1, with 9 bases fitting TRBD1. CDR3 length: 13 residues. Trimming at V came to 9 bases and at J to 8 bases, leaving 8 bases not matched to a gene. CDR1 and CDR2 (germline): ENHRY, SYGVKD. For the CDR3, the DNA is TGTGCCATAACGGGACAGGGAAAGGATGAGCAGTTCTTC. This sequence encodes CAITGQGKDEQFF.

This rearrangement joins TRBV12-5 to TRBJ2-1; either TRBD1 or TRBD2 may fit D (5 bases each). Germline V gives CDR1 LGHNT, CDR2 FRNRAP. Trimming removed 2 bases from V and 1 base from J, with 12 bases in between. The CDR3 totals 16 residues. The CDR3 reads CASGLPPWGSYNEQFF. The CDR3 nucleotides read TGTGCTAGTGGTTTGCCCCCCTGGGGGTCCTACAATGAGCAGTTCTTC.

The V and J genes are TRBV11-3 and TRBJ2-4; 7 positions agree with TRBD1. CDR1 and CDR2 (germline): SGHNT, YENEEA. The trim removed 5 bases at V and 8 bases at J, leaving 15 bases unmatched. This CDR3 region has 16 residues. This chain's CDR3 is CASSQRPGQLSDIQYF. The CDR3 nucleotides are TGTGCCAGCAGCCAACGGCCGGGACAGCTTAGCGACATTCAGTACTTC.

There are a few counts of this clonotype. The rearrangement links TRBV5-1 to TRBJ2-4; a possible D gene is TRBD1 (7 bases). Trimming took off 4 bases at V and 8 bases at J, with 16 bases between the two ends. There are 14 residues in the CDR3. The germline V gene encodes CDR1 SGHRS and CDR2 YFSETQ. CDR3 in DNA: TGCGCCAGCAGCCCGGGACAGCGGGTGGACATTCAGTACTTC. It yields the protein CASSPGQRVDIQYF. The entire variable domain, with the rest obtained from reference TRBV5-1 and TRBJ2-4, is as follows: KAGVTQTPRYLIKTRGQQVTLSCSPISGHRSVSWYQQTPGQGLQFLFEYFSETQRNKGNFPGRFSGRQFSNSRSEMNVSTLELGDSALYLCASSPGQRVDIQYFGAGTRLSVL.

The chain carries TRBV4-2 and TRBJ2-4, with TRBD2 identical over 10 bases. Germline loops: CDR1 LGHNA, CDR2 YNFKEQ. There are 20 residues in the CDR3. V dropped 0 bases and J dropped 0; count of bases not matched to a gene: 11. The CDR3 sequence: CASSQDEKRGGPLAKNIQYF. The CDR3 bases are TGTGCCAGCAGCCAAGATGAGAAGCGGGGGGGTCCCCTAGCCAAAAACATTCAGTACTTC.

The V and J genes are TRBV29-1 and TRBJ2-2; weak D call: TRBD2 (6 bases). Germline CDR1 and CDR2: SQVTM and ANQGSEA. The CDR3 spans 12 residues. V was trimmed by 7 bases and J by 5 bases, leaving 11 bases between them. The CDR3 is CSAWAGTGELFF. The CDR3 DNA follows: TGCAGCGCCTGGGCGGGGACCGGGGAGCTGTTTTTT.

The rearrangement links TRBV7-9 to TRBJ2-1; D is ambiguous. The CDR3 runs 14 residues. Germline CDR1 SEHNR, CDR2 FQNEAQ (reference sequence). Trimming took 4 bases from V and 9 from J, leaving 16 bases between them. The CDR3: CASSSQQNIVEQFF. CDR3 sequence (DNA): TGTGCCAGCAGCTCCCAACAGAATATAGTTGAGCAGTTCTTC.

The chain uses TRBV9 and TRBJ2-1, with TRBD2 identical over 7 bases. The germline CDR1 and CDR2 sequences are SGDLS and YYNGEE. The CDR3 is made up of 15 amino acids. Trimming at V came to 3 bases and at J to 5 bases, leaving 8 bases not matched to a gene. The CDR3: CASSARDYTDNEQFF. Here the CDR3 DNA reads TGTGCCAGCAGCGCCCGGGACTACACTGACAATGAGCAGTTCTTC.

This clonotype was counted a few times. The chain recombines TRBV10-2 with TRBJ2-5; D is perhaps TRBD2 (6 bases). This CDR3 spans 18 amino acids. V lost 0 bases and J 2 bases, leaving 19 bases between the germline ends. Germline CDR1 and CDR2: WSHSY and SAAADI. CDR3 loop: CASSESTLSGLAQETQYF. The CDR3 DNA sequence: TGCGCCAGCAGTGAGTCGACTCTATCGGGACTGGCGCAAGAGACCCAGTACTTC.

The rearrangement joins TRBV7-2 to TRBJ2-5, with D maybe TRBD2 (6 bases). The V end was cut by 4 bases, the J end by 5 bases, with 14 bases between. The CDR3 consists of 14 residues. The germline gives CDR1 SGHTA, CDR2 FQGNSA. CDR3: CASSSRLVSETQYF. CDR3 nucleotide sequence: TGTGCCAGCAGCTCCAGACTAGTATCGGAGACCCAGTACTTC.

V is TRBV6-2 or TRBV6-3 and J is TRBJ1-5; 8 positions match TRBD1. With V trimmed by 6 bases and J by 5 bases, 6 bases remained unmatched. The length of the CDR3 is 14 residues. Germline V lookup: CDR1 MNHEY, CDR2 SVGEGT. This CDR3 reads CASRTQGADQPQHF. The CDR3 coding sequence is TGTGCCAGCAGAACCCAGGGGGCGGATCAGCCCCAGCATTTT.

This sequence joins TRBV4-1 and TRBJ2-6; 13 bases align to TRBD2. Per germline, CDR1 MGHRA and CDR2 YSYEKL. The CDR3 runs 18 residues. V lost 2 bases and J lost 4; bases outside the gene matches: 5. CDR3 DNA sequence: TGCGCCAGCAGCCAACCAACTAGCGGGAGGGTCGGGGCCAACGTCCTGACTTTC. It is translated as CASSQPTSGRVGANVLTF.

The chain joins TRBV12-3 or TRBV12-4 to TRBJ2-1, with 7 positions matching TRBD2. There are 15 residues in the CDR3. Trimming removed 3 bases from V and 2 bases from J; junction bases left unmatched: 4. The CDR3 coding sequence is TGTGCCAGCAGTTTGGGAGGGTGGGCCTACAATGAGCAGTTCTTC. It yields the protein CASSLGGWAYNEQFF.

The chain carries TRBV7-2 and TRBJ2-1; 9 bases are shared with TRBD1. J gave up 4 bases and V 5 bases, and 9 bases lay outside the gene matches. CDR1 and CDR2 from the germline V gene are SGHTA and FQGNSA. This CDR3 is 16 amino acids long. The CDR3 here is CASSTGTGNLYNEQFF. In DNA, the CDR3 is TGTGCCAGCAGCACCGGGACAGGGAATTTATACAATGAGCAGTTCTTC.